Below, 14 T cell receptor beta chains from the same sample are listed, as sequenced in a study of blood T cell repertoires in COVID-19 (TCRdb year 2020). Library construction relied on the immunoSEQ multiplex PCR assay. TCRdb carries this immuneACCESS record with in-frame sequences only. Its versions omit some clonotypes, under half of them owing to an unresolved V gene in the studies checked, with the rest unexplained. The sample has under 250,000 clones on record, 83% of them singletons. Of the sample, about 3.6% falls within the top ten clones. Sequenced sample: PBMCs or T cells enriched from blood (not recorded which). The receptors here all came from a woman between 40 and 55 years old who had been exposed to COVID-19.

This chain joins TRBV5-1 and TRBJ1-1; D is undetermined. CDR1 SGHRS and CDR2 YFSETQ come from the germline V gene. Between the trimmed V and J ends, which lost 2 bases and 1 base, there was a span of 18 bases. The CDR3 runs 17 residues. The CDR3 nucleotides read TGCGCCAGCAGCTTAGGAGGGTTGAGCGCTGCGAACACTGAAGCTTTCTTT. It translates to CASSLGGLSAANTEAFF.

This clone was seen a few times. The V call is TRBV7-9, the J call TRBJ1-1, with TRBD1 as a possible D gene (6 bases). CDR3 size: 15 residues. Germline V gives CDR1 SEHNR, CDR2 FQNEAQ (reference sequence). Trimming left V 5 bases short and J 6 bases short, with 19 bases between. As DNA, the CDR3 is TGTGCCAGCAGCCTTCGGACAGTAATCATCCCTGAAGCTTTCTTT. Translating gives CASSLRTVIIPEAFF.

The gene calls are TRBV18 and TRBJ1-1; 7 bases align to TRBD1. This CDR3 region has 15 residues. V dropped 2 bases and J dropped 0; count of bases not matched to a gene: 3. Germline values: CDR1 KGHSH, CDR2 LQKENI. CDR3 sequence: CASSPTTGLNTEAFF. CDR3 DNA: TGTGCCAGCTCACCAACGACAGGGCTGAACACTGAAGCTTTCTTT.

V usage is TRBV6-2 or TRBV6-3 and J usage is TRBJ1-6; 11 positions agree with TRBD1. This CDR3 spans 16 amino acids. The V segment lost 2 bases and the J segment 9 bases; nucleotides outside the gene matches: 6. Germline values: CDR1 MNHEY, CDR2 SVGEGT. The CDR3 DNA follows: TGTGCCAGCAGTTACACCGGACAGGGGGCCAGTTCACCCCTCCACTTT. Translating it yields CASSYTGQGASSPLHF.

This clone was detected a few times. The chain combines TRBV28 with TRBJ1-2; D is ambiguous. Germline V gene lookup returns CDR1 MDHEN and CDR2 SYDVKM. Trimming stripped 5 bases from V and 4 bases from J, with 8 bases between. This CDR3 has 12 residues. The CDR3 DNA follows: TGTGCCAGCAGTCCGCGGGCCTATGGCTACACCTTC. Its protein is CASSPRAYGYTF.

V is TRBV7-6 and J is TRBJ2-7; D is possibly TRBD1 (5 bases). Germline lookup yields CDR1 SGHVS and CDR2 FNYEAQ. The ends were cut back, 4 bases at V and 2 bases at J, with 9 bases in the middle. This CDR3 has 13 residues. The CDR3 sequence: CASSSQDPYEQYF. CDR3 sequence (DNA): TGTGCCAGCAGCTCACAGGACCCCTACGAGCAGTACTTC.

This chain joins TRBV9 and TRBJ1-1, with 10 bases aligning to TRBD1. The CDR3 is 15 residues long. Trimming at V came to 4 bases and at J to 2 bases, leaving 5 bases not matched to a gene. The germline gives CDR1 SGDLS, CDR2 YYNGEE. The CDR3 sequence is CASSTGTGANTEAFF. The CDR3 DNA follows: TGTGCCAGCAGCACAGGGACAGGGGCTAACACTGAAGCTTTCTTT.

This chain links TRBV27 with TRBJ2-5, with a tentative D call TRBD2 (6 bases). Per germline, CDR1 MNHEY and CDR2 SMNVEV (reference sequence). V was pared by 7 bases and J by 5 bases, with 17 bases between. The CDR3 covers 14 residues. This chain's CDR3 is CASTDFSRGETQYF. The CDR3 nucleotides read TGTGCCAGCACCGACTTTAGCCGGGGGGAGACCCAGTACTTC.

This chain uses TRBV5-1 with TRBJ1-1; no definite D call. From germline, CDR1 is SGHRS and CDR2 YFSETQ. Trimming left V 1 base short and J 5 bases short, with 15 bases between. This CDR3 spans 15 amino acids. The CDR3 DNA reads TGCGCCAGCAGCTTGAATGTGCGGGGAGGGACTGAAGCTTTCTTT. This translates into CASSLNVRGGTEAFF.

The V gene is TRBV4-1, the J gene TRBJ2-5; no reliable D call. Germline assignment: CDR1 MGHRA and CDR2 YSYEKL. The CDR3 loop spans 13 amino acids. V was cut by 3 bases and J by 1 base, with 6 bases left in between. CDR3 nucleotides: TGCGCCAGCAGCCACCCAGGCCAAGAGACCCAGTACTTC. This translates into CASSHPGQETQYF.

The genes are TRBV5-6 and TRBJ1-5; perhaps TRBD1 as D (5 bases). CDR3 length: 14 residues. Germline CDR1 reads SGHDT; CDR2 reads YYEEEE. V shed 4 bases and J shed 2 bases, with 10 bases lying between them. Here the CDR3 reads CASSTGLGNQPQHF. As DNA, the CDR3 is TGTGCCAGCAGCACGGGACTTGGCAATCAGCCCCAGCATTTT.

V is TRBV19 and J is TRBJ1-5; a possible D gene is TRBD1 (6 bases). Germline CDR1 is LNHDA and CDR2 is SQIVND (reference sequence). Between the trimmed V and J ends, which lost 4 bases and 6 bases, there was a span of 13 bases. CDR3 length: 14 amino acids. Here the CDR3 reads CASSTTGWGQPQHF. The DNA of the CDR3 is TGTGCCAGTAGTACTACAGGGTGGGGTCAGCCCCAGCATTTT.

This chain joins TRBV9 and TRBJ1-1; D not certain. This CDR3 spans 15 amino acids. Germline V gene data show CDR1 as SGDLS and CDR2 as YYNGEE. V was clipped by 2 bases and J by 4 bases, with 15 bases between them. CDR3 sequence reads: CASSVSGGGRTEAFF. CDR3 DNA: TGTGCCAGCAGCGTGAGCGGAGGCGGGCGCACTGAAGCTTTCTTT. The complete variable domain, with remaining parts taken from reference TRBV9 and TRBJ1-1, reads DSGVTQTPKHLITATGQRVTLRCSPRSGDLSVYWYQQSLDQGLQFLIQYYNGEERAKGNILERFSAQQFPDLHSELNLSSLELGDSALYFCASSVSGGGRTEAFFGQGTRLTVV.

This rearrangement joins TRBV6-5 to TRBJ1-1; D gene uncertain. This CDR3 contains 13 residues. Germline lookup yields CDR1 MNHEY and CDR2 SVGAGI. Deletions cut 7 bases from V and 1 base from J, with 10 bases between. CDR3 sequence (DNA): TGTGCCAGCACGCGGTCCTCGAACACTGAAGCTTTCTTT. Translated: CASTRSSNTEAFF.